Below are 20 T cell receptor beta chains sequenced from a single sample in a study of PD-1 blockade in classical Hodgkin lymphoma. The sample's time point: cycle 4 day 1 (C4D1), after 6 weeks of nivolumab. Every single patient, without exception, relapsed after autologous stem cell transplantation, and brentuximab vedotin exposure varied. TCRdb keeps only in-frame clones here, not all; method: immunoSEQ multiplex PCR. The sample consists of tens of thousands of clones, roughly 90% of them appearing once. This material consisted of peripheral blood mononuclear cells (PBMCs), taken before the fourth cycle of nivolumab. All receptors derive from a human donor with classical Hodgkin lymphoma.

In nucleotides, the CDR3 is TGTGCCAGCAGCCCATCCTTGGGTTCAACTGAAGCTTTCTTT. It specifies CASSPSLGSTEAFF. The chain recombines TRBV11-1 with TRBJ1-1; D call uncertain. The CDR3 sequence is 14 residues long. Per the germline V gene, CDR1 is SGHAT and CDR2 is FQDESV (reference sequence). V lost 5 bases and J lost 5, with 15 bases in between.

This clone was seen a few times. This chain connects TRBV5-4 to TRBJ1-2; TRBD1 is a possible D gene (5 bases). This CDR3 is 13 amino acids long. The V gene lost 2 bases and the J gene lost 2 bases, with 7 bases spanning the gap. Germline V gene data show CDR1 as SGHNT and CDR2 as YYREEE (reference sequence). CDR3 DNA: TGTGCCAGCAGCTTTTCAGGGAACTATGGCTACACCTTC. It yields the protein CASSFSGNYGYTF.

The chain couples TRBV2 to TRBJ2-7; unclear D gene. Germline V lookup: CDR1 SNHLY, CDR2 FYNNEI. This CDR3 spans 10 amino acids. The V gene lost 7 bases and the J gene lost 4 bases, with 5 bases spanning the gap. CDR3 sequence (DNA): TGTGCCAGCATGAAATACGAGCAGTACTTC. Residues: CASMKYEQYF.

The chain links TRBV27 to TRBJ1-1; D remains ambiguous. Trimming took 0 bases from V and 3 from J, leaving 8 bases between them. The CDR3 covers 14 residues. Germline CDR1 reads MNHEY; CDR2 reads SMNVEV (reference sequence). The DNA for the CDR3 is TGTGCCAGCAGTTTATCGATGTGGGACACTGAAGCTTTCTTT. It yields the protein CASSLSMWDTEAFF.

This clone was seen only once. The rearrangement uses TRBV7-9 and TRBJ1-2, with a possible D match to TRBD1 (6 bases). CDR1 is SEHNR and CDR2 is FQNEAQ in the germline V gene (reference sequence). The CDR3 contains 14 residues. The V end lost 4 bases, the J end lost 5 bases, and 14 bases lay between the germline ends. The CDR3 loop reads CASSSQGRGYGYTF. CDR3 nucleotide sequence: TGTGCCAGCAGCTCACAGGGTCGGGGATATGGCTACACCTTC.

The chain recombines TRBV6-5 with TRBJ1-5; D is unclear. This CDR3 has 14 amino acids. V was clipped by 6 bases and J by 0 bases, with 9 bases between them. Per germline, CDR1 MNHEY and CDR2 SVGAGI. The CDR3 nucleotides are TGTGCCAGCAGCGACGGATATAGCAATCAGCCCCAGCATTTT. It codes for CASSDGYSNQPQHF.

The chain links TRBV30 to TRBJ2-7; D assignment may be TRBD1 or TRBD2 (5 bases each). The CDR3 contains 13 residues. The V gene lost 4 bases and the J gene lost 5 bases, with 15 bases spanning the gap. Germline assignment: CDR1 GTSNPN and CDR2 SVGIG (reference sequence). CDR3 sequence: CAWNQGVPHEQYF. The CDR3 bases are TGTGCCTGGAATCAGGGAGTTCCTCACGAGCAGTACTTC.

The rearrangement uses TRBV5-1 and TRBJ2-2; 10 bases match TRBD2. CDR3 length equals 18 residues. Germline CDR1 and CDR2: SGHRS and YFSETQ. The J segment lost 6 bases and the V segment lost 1 base, leaving 12 bases of the junction unmatched. CDR3 coding DNA: TGCGCCAGCAGCTTGAGTGTCTTCCCTAGCGGGAGCTCCGGGGAGCTGTTTTTT. It codes for CASSLSVFPSGSSGELFF.

The V and J genes are TRBV9 and TRBJ1-1; the D gene is possibly TRBD1 (5 bases). This CDR3 is built from 15 residues. The V end was cut by 4 bases, the J end by 0 bases, with 13 bases between. CDR1 and CDR2 (germline): SGDLS, YYNGEE. The DNA of the CDR3 is TGTGCCAGCAGCCCGAGGACAAGAATGAACACTGAAGCTTTCTTT. This encodes CASSPRTRMNTEAFF.

This rearrangement joins TRBV11-3 to TRBJ2-5; TRBD2 might be the D (6 bases). Per germline, CDR1 SGHNT and CDR2 YENEEA. The CDR3 runs 13 residues. Trimming pared 10 bases from V and 7 bases from J, leaving 19 bases between. CDR3 in DNA: TGTGCCACGAGCCCCGGACTACGGGGGACCCAGTACTTC. This encodes CATSPGLRGTQYF.

The chain recombines TRBV11-2 with TRBJ1-2; D gene ambiguous. Germline V gene data show CDR1 as SGHAT and CDR2 as FQNNGV. This CDR3 has 13 amino acids. The V gene lost 3 bases and the J gene lost 6 bases, with 11 bases spanning the gap. CDR3 sequence (DNA): TGTGCCAGCAGCTTGGGGAGAGTGAATGGCTACACCTTC. Amino acids: CASSLGRVNGYTF.

The chain uses TRBV5-1 and TRBJ1-2; TRBD1 aligns across 7 bases. The CDR3 consists of 13 residues. V trimming: 4 bases; J trimming: 5 bases; junction bases outside the gene matches: 5. Germline loops: CDR1 SGHRS, CDR2 YFSETQ. CDR3 sequence: CASSLGTEYGYTF. DNA for the CDR3: TGCGCCAGCAGCCTAGGGACAGAGTATGGCTACACCTTC.

J is TRBJ1-4 and V is TRBV5-4, with D possibly matching TRBD1 (6 bases). The V end was cut by 2 bases, the J end by 5 bases, with 10 bases between. This CDR3 is built from 14 residues. Germline V lookup: CDR1 SGHNT, CDR2 YYREEE (reference sequence). Here the CDR3 DNA reads TGTGCCAGCAGCTTCCGGACAGAGAATGAAAAACTGTTTTTT. Encoded protein: CASSFRTENEKLFF.

The chain is built from TRBV6-1 and TRBJ2-3; 10 bases align to TRBD2. The CDR3 loop spans 15 amino acids. The germline gives CDR1 MNHNS, CDR2 SASEGT. With V trimmed by 5 bases and J by 0 bases, 2 bases remained unmatched. This chain's CDR3 is CASSLLAGSTDTQYF. Here the CDR3 DNA reads TGTGCCAGCAGTTTACTAGCGGGAAGCACAGATACGCAGTATTTT.

By share of the sample, this clone is medium-sized (0.01 to 0.1%). V gene TRBV19 combines with J gene TRBJ1-2, with D perhaps TRBD1 (6 bases). Trimming removed 1 base at V and 8 bases at J, with 14 bases between. Germline-derived CDR1 and CDR2 are LNHDA and SQIVND (reference sequence). This CDR3 has 14 residues. The CDR3 nucleotides read TGTGCCAGTAGTATAGCCTTACAGGGAGGCGGCTACACCTTC. Translating gives CASSIALQGGGYTF.

This clone showed up just once. V usage is TRBV2 and J usage is TRBJ1-5, with 9 bases fitting TRBD1. The germline V gene encodes CDR1 SNHLY and CDR2 FYNNEI. CDR3 length equals 15 residues. The V segment lost 4 bases and the J segment 7 bases; nucleotides outside the gene matches: 8. CDR3 loop: CASSGDRGKSQPQHF. The CDR3 nucleotides read TGTGCCAGCAGTGGAGACAGGGGGAAATCCCAGCCCCAGCATTTT.

The V call is TRBV6-6, the J call TRBJ2-3; perhaps TRBD2 as D (5 bases). V was shortened by 4 bases and J by 1 base, with 12 bases between the two germline ends. The CDR3 is 15 residues long. Germline V gene sequence: CDR1 MNHNY, CDR2 SVGAGI (reference sequence). The CDR3 bases are TGTGCCAGCAGTTTAGGCTTACTAGGCACAGATACGCAGTATTTT. The encoded protein is CASSLGLLGTDTQYF.

The rearrangement links TRBV5-1 to TRBJ2-3; D is ambiguous. Trimming stripped 0 bases from V and 6 bases from J, with 5 bases between. CDR3 size: 12 residues. Per the germline V gene, CDR1 is SGHRS and CDR2 is YFSETQ. CDR3 residues: CASSLAWDTQYF. The CDR3 region has the DNA TGCGCCAGCAGCTTGGCATGGGATACGCAGTATTTT. The entire variable domain, with the rest obtained from reference TRBV5-1 and TRBJ2-3, is as follows: KAGVTQTPRYLIKTRGQQVTLSCSPISGHRSVSWYQQTPGQGLQFLFEYFSETQRNKGNFPGRFSGRQFSNSRSEMNVSTLELGDSALYLCASSLAWDTQYFGPGTRLTVL.

The CDR3 DNA reads TGCTGCTTCGGGGGGGGAAGGATAGGAGAGACCCAGTACTTC. Translated, it gives CCFGGGRIGETQYF. The rearrangement joins TRBV29-1 to TRBJ2-5; 8 nucleotides align to TRBD2. The CDR3 loop spans 14 amino acids. Germline V gene data show CDR1 as SQVTM and CDR2 as ANQGSEA. Looking up the rest from reference TRBV29-1 and TRBJ2-5 gives the full variable domain: SAVISQKPSRDICQRGTSLTIQCQVDSQVTMMFWYRQQPGQSLTLIATANQGSEATYESGFVIDKFPISRPNLTFSTLTVSNMSPEDSSIYLCCFGGGRIGETQYFGPGTRLLVL.

Only one count was recorded for this clone. The chain uses TRBV2 and TRBJ2-3; 11 nucleotides line up with TRBD2. The V gene end was trimmed by 6 bases and the J gene end by 6 bases; junction bases not matched to a gene: 8. This CDR3 has 15 amino acids. Germline V gene data show CDR1 as SNHLY and CDR2 as FYNNEI. The CDR3, as DNA: TGTGCCAGCAGGAGGACTAGCGGGTTTGGGGATACGCAGTATTTT. It encodes CASRRTSGFGDTQYF.